This entry features one T cell receptor beta chain sequence. In the original analysis: Reference gene primer amplification in the assay estimated nucleated cell counts. The repertoire was sequenced with immunoSEQ multiplex PCR; TCRdb's copy has only in-frame clones and lacks some. Clone size and the V and J calls come from that table; the DNA yielded D and trimming. The table has fewer than 300,000 clones, approximately 90% seen once. The data originate from a study of blood T cell repertoires in COVID-19. Study details: The cDNA or gDNA used as material had been derived from T cells, B-cell-depleted T cells, or PBMCs.

Ages ranged from roughly 18 to 100 years, with residence in around 24 US areas. Donors were grouped by their self-reported clinical history. Germline CDR1 MDHEN, CDR2 SYDVKM. The germline V and J ends were trimmed by 4 bases and 1 base, with 17 bases remaining between them. The CDR3 runs 17 residues. The sample was PBMCs or T cells enriched from blood (not recorded which). The receptor was derived from a woman between 40 and 55 years old with acute COVID-19. The rearrangement joins TRBV28 to TRBJ1-5, with D tentatively TRBD1 (6 bases). The CDR3 protein is CASSSPAGDGSNQPQHF. CDR3 nucleotides: TGTGCCAGCAGTTCCCCAGCAGGGGATGGGAGCAATCAGCCCCAGCATTTT.